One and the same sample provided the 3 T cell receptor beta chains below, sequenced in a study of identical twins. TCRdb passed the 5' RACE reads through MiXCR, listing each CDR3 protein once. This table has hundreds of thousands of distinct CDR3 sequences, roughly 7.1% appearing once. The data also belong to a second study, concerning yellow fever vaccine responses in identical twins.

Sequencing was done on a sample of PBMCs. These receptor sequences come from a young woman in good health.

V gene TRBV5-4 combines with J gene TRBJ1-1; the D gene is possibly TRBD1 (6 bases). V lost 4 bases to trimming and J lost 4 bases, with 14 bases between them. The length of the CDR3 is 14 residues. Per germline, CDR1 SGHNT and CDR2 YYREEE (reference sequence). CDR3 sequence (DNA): TGTGCCAGCAGCCTAGGGGGGGCAACCACTGAAGCTTTCTTT. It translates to CASSLGGATTEAFF.

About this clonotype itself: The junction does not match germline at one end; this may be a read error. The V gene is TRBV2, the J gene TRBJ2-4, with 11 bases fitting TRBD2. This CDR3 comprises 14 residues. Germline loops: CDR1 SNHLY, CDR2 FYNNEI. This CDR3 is CASREGLAGNIQYF. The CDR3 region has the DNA TGTGCCAGCAGAGAAGGACTAGCGGGAAACATTCAGTACTTC.

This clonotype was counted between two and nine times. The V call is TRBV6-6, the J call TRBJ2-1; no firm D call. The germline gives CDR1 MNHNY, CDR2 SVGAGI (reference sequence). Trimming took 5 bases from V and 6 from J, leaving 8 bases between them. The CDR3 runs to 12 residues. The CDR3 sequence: CASSGSRNEQFF. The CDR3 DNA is TGTGCCAGCAGTGGAAGCCGCAATGAGCAGTTCTTC.